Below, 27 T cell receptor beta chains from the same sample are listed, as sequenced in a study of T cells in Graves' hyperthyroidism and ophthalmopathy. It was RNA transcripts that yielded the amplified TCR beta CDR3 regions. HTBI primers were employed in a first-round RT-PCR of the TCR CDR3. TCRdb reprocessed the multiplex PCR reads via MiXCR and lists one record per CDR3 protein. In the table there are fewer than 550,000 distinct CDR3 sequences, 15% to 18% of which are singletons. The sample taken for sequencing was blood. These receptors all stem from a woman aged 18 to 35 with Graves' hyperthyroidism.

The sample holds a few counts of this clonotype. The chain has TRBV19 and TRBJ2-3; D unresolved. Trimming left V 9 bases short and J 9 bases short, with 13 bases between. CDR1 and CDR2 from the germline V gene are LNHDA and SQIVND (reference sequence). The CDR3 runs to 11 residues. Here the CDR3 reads CASTSGATQYF. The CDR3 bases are TGTGCCAGCACCTCGGGCGCAACGCAGTATTTT.

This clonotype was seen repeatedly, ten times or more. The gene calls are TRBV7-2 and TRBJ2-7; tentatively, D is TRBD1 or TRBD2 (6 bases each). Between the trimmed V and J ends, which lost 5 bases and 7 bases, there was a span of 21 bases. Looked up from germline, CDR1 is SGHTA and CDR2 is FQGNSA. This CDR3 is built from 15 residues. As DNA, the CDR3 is TGTGCCAGCAGCCTCCGGATAGGGGGGTGGGAAGAGCAGTACTTC. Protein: CASSLRIGGWEEQYF. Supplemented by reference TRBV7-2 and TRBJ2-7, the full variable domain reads GAGVSQSPSNKVTEKGKDVELRCDPISGHTALYWYRQSLGQGLEFLIYFQGNSAPDKSGLPSDRFSAERTGGSVSTLTIQRTQQEDSAVYLCASSLRIGGWEEQYFGPGTRLTVT.

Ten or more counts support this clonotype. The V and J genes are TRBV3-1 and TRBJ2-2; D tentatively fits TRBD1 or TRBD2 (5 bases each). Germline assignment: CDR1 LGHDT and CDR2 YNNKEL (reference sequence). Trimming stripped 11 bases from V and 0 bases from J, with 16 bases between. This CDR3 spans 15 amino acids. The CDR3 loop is CASASWGSNTGELFF. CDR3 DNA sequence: TGTGCCTCAGCGTCATGGGGGTCGAACACCGGGGAGCTGTTTTTT.

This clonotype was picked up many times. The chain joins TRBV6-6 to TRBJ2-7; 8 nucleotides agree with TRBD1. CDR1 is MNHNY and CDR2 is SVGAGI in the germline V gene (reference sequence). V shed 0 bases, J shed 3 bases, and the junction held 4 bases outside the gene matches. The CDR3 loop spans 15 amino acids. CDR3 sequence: CASSYSTGVLYEQYF. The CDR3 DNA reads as TGTGCCAGCAGTTACTCGACAGGGGTCCTCTACGAGCAGTACTTC.

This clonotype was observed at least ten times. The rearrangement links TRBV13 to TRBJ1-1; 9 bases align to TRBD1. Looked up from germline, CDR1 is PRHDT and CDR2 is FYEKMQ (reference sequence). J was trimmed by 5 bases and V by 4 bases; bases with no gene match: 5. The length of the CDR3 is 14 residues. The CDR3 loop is CASSSGQGRTEAFF. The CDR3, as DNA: TGTGCCAGCAGCTCCGGACAGGGGAGGACTGAAGCTTTCTTT.

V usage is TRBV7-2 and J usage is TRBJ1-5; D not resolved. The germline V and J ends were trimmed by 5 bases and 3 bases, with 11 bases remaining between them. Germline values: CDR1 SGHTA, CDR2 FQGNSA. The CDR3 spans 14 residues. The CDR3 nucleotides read TGTGCCAGCAGCCACGGGGTCCTCAATCAGCCCCAGCATTTT. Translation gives CASSHGVLNQPQHF.

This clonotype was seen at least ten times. CDR3 sequence: CASSTGLASWETQYF. DNA of the CDR3: TGTGCCAGCAGCACGGGACTAGCCAGTTGGGAGACCCAGTACTTC. This chain connects TRBV7-2 to TRBJ2-5; 9 nucleotides agree with TRBD2. The CDR3 is 15 amino acids. Germline lookup yields CDR1 SGHTA and CDR2 FQGNSA. V gave up 5 bases and J gave up 5 bases; unmatched junction bases: 9.

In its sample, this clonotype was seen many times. CDR3 bases: TGCGCCAGCAGCCTCCAGGGGCCGCCTTTGACCTACGAGCAGTACTTC. Translated: CASSLQGPPLTYEQYF. The chain combines TRBV4-1 with TRBJ2-7, with D perhaps matching TRBD1 (6 bases). The CDR3 has 16 amino acids. With 4 bases removed from V and 2 bases from J, the gap between germline ends came to 18 bases. Germline V gene sequence: CDR1 MGHRA, CDR2 YSYEKL.

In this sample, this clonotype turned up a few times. The CDR3 DNA is TGTGCCATCAGTGAGTTTGGGCGGGGAAGCAATGAGCAGTTCTTC. It translates to CAISEFGRGSNEQFF. The V gene is TRBV10-3, the J gene TRBJ2-1, with a possible D match to TRBD2 (6 bases). With 1 base removed from V and 6 bases from J, the gap between germline ends came to 13 bases. This CDR3 spans 15 amino acids. CDR1 and CDR2 (germline): ENHRY, SYGVKD.

The CDR3 DNA sequence: TGTGCCAGCAGCCCCGCCGGGACTAGCGGGGGACGCACAGATACGCAGTATTTT. Translated, it gives CASSPAGTSGGRTDTQYF. The chain couples TRBV7-9 to TRBJ2-3; 14 bases line up with TRBD2. Germline CDR1 is SEHNR and CDR2 is FQNEAQ (reference sequence). After removal of 5 bases from V and 1 base from J, the junction contained 8 bases not matched to a gene. This CDR3 has 18 amino acids.

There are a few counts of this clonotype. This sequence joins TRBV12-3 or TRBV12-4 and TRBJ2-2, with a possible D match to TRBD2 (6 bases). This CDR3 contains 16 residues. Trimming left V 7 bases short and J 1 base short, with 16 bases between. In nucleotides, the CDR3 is TGTGCCAGCACAGCGGGTGAGACGGTGAACACCGGGGAGCTGTTTTTT. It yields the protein CASTAGETVNTGELFF.

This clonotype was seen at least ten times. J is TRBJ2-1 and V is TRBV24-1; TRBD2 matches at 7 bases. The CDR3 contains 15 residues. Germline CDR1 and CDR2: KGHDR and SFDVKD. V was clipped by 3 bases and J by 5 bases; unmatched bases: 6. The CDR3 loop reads CATSDPPSGHNEQFF. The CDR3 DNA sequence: TGTGCCACCAGTGATCCGCCTAGCGGTCACAATGAGCAGTTCTTC.

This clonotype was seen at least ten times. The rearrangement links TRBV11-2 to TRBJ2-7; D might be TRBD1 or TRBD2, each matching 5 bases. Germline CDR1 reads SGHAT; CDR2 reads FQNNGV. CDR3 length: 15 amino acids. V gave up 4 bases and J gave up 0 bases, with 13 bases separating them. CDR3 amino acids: CASSWDGVSSYEQYF. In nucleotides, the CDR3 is TGTGCCAGCAGCTGGGACGGCGTAAGCTCCTACGAGCAGTACTTC.

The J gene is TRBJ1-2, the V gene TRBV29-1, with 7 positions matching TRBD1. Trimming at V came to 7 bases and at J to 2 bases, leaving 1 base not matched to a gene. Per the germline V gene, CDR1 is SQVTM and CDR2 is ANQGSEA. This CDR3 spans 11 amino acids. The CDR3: CSGGQNYGYTF. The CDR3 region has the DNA TGCAGCGGGGGACAGAACTATGGCTACACCTTC.

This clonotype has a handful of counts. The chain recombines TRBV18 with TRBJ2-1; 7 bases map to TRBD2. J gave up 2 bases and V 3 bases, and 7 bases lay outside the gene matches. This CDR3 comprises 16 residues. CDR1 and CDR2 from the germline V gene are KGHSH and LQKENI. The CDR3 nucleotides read TGTGCCAGCTCACCCAAACAGGCGGGGGCCTACAATGAGCAGTTCTTC. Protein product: CASSPKQAGAYNEQFF.

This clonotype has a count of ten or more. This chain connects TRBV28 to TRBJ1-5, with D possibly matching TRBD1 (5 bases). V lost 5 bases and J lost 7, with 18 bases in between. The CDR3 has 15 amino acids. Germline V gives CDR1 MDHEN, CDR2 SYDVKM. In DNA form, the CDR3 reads TGTGCCAGCAGTCCCTGGCGGGGGGTAGACCAGCCCCAGCATTTT. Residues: CASSPWRGVDQPQHF.

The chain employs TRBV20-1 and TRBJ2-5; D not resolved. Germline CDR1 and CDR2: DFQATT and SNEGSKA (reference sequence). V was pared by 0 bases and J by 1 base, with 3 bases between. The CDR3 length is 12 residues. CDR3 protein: CSAREIQETQYF. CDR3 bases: TGCAGTGCTAGAGAAATCCAAGAGACCCAGTACTTC.

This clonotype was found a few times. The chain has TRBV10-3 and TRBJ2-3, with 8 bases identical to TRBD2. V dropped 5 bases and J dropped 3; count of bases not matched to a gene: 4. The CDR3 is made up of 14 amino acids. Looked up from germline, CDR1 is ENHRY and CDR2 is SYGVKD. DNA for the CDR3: TGTGCCATCAGTCCGGGGGGGCCGACAGATACGCAGTATTTT. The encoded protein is CAISPGGPTDTQYF.

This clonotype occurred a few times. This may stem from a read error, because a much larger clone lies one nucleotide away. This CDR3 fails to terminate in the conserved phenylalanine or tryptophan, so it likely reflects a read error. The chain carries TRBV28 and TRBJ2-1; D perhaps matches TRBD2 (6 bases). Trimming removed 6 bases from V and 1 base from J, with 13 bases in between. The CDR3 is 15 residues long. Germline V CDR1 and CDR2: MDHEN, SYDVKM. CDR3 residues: CASRTLAESYNEQFL. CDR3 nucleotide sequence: TGTGCCAGCAGGACCTTAGCGGAGTCCTACAATGAGCAGTTCCTC.

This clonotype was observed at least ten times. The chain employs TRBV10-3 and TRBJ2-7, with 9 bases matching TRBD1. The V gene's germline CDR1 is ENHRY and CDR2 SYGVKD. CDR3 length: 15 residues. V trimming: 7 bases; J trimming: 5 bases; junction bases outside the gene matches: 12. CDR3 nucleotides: TGTGCCATCACCAAATCCGGGACAGGGATTGACGAGCAGTACTTC. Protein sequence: CAITKSGTGIDEQYF.

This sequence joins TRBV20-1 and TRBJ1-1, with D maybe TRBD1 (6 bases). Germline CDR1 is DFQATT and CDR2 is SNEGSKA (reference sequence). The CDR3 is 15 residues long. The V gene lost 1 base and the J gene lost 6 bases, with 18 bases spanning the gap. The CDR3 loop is CSARAISQGSPEAFF. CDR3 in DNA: TGCAGTGCTAGAGCCATATCTCAGGGGAGCCCTGAAGCTTTCTTT.

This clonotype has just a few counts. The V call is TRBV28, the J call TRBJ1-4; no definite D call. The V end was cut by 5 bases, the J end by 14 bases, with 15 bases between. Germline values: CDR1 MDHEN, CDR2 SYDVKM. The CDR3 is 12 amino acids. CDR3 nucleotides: TGTGCCAGCAGTCCGTGGGCAGGTAGCCTGTTTTTT. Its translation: CASSPWAGSLFF.

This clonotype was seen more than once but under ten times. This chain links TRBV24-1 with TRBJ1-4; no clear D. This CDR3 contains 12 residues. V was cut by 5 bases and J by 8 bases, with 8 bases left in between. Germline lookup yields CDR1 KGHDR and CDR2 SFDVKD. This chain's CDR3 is CATSVSGEKLFF. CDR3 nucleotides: TGTGCCACCAGTGTGTCAGGCGAAAAACTGTTTTTT.

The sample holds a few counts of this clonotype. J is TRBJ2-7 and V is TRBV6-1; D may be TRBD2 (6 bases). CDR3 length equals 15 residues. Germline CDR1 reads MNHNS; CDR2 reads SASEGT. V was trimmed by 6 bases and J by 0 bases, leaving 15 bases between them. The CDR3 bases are TGTGCCAGCAGCACAACGGGGGAGAGCTCCTACGAGCAGTACTTC. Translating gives CASSTTGESSYEQYF.

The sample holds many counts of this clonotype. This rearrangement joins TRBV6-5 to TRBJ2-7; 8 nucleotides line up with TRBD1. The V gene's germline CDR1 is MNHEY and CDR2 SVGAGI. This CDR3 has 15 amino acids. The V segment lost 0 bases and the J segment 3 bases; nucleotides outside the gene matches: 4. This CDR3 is CASSYSRDRLYEQYF. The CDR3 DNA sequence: TGTGCCAGCAGTTACTCGCGGGACAGGCTCTACGAGCAGTACTTC.

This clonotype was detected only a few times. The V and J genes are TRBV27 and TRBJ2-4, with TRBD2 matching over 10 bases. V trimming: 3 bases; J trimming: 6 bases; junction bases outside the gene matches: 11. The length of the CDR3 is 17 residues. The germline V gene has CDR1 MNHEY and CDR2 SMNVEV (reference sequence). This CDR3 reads CASSFGLAGVRSNIQYF. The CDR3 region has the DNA TGTGCCAGCAGTTTTGGGCTAGCGGGAGTTCGGTCAAACATTCAGTACTTC.

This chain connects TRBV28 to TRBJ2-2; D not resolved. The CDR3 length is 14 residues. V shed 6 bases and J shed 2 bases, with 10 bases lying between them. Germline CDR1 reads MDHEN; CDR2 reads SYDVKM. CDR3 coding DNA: TGTGCCAGCAGAGATGAGCGAAACACCGGGGAGCTGTTTTTT. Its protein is CASRDERNTGELFF.